The sequence of this T cell receptor (beta chain) was determined in a study of response to subunit inactivated influenza vaccine. Trimming took off 0 bases at V and 4 bases at J, with 10 bases between the two ends. CDR3 length equals 14 residues. The germline CDR1 and CDR2 sequences are DFQATT and SNEGSKA (reference sequence). Study findings and constraints: Authors suggested few new T cells are recruited by each seasonal influenza vaccination.

This clonotype has just a few counts. Its target is not known. TCRdb redid the calling of the RT-PCR reads with MiXCR, one entry per CDR3 protein. The sample consists of hundreds of thousands of distinct CDR3 sequences, approximately 14% of them appearing once. V usage is TRBV20-1 and J usage is TRBJ2-1, with a tentative D call TRBD2 (6 bases). The sample was PBMCs from blood, taken 12 days after vaccination. The source of this sequence is a man over 45 who received an inactivated influenza vaccine. The CDR3 reads CSARERGYYNEQFF. CDR3 DNA sequence: TGCAGTGCTAGAGAACGGGGGTATTACAATGAGCAGTTCTTC.